This TCR beta chain was identified during a study of blood T cells in healthy people across ages. The CDR3 is made up of 14 amino acids. The germline CDR1 and CDR2 sequences are DFQATT and SNEGSKA (reference sequence). V lost 5 bases, J lost 7 bases, and 21 bases lay in between. The table lists this clonotype with many counts. Its antigen remains unidentified. A sample-barcoded 5' primer and a J-beta primer mix were used in a second PCR of about 6 to 12 cycles. TCRdb analysed the 5' RACE reads with MiXCR anew, one entry per CDR3 protein. The sample lists 1.5 million to 2 million distinct CDR3 sequences; 28% were seen once. Findings and limits, study-wide: Per million T cells, TCR beta diversity dropped roughly linearly as age increased. Donor CMV infection status was unknown, possibly confounding age-related changes in expanded clonotypes.

Sequencing was carried out using blood. The genes are TRBV20-1 and TRBJ2-7; D perhaps matches TRBD2 (7 bases). This TCR derives from a woman aged 25 to 39 in good health. The CDR3 coding sequence is TGCAGTGCTCAGCGGGACTCCGGTAGGGGGGAGCAGTACTTC. This sequence encodes CSAQRDSGRGEQYF.